The text below deals with one T cell receptor (beta chain). TCRdb's copy holds only in-frame clones and misses some; the assay was immunoSEQ multiplex PCR. The sample includes about 540,000 clones, around 82% of them seen just once. The sample belongs to a study of shared T cell receptors in the human thymus. The germline CDR1 and CDR2 sequences are GTSNPN and SVGIG (reference sequence). The CDR3 contains 14 residues. V lost 1 base to trimming and J lost 5 bases; unmatched junction nucleotides: 7. These same data were also listed under a study on human thymus T cells. According to that study: Congenital heart defects were the reason for the corrective surgery that the donors, healthy Finnish infants, were having. Resections from corrective heart surgery provided thymus tissue. Blood and thymic repertoires both appeared biased in V and J gene usage. Related research has reported that thymic repertoires overlap highly among unrelated individuals.

This sequence joins TRBV30 and TRBJ1-2, with 7 positions matching TRBD1. The sample was thymocytes. This TCR was sampled from a boy younger than two with a congenital heart defect. This CDR3 is CAWSETRGSYGYTF. CDR3 coding DNA: TGTGCCTGGAGTGAAACCAGGGGGTCATATGGCTACACCTTC.